Shown below are 12 T cell receptor beta chains from a single sample sequenced in a study of blood T cells in healthy people across ages. Combining a sample-barcoded 5' primer with a J-beta primer mix, a second PCR ran for 7 to 11 cycles. A single record per CDR3 protein comes from TCRdb applying MiXCR to the 5' RACE reads. The sample includes over a million distinct CDR3 sequences, approximately 25% of them seen just once. This same sample was also taken into another study, of T cells of mothers and their children.

The sample taken for sequencing was blood. The receptors were gathered from a girl aged 2 to 10 in good health.

This clonotype was detected only a few times. V and J are TRBV15 and TRBJ1-1; possible D gene TRBD1, 5 bases. V was cut by 5 bases and J by 7 bases, with 11 bases left in between. The CDR3 covers 12 residues. Germline CDR1 and CDR2: LNHNV and YYDKDF (reference sequence). The DNA for the CDR3 is TGTGCCACCAGCGGCCGGGGCCTTGAAGCTTTCTTT. Protein product: CATSGRGLEAFF.

This clonotype was seen more than once but under ten times. Germline is not matched at one junction end, which may reflect a read error. J is TRBJ1-5 and V is TRBV5-6, with 10 bases that match TRBD1. This CDR3 has 14 residues. CDR1 and CDR2 from the germline V gene are SGHDT and YYEEEE. The CDR3 bases are TGTGCCAGCAGCTTGGATCCCCCGGACAGGGGGGCCTCTTTT. Protein sequence: CASSLDPPDRGASF.

This clonotype was counted once. A much larger clone differs by one base, so this may be a read error. The CDR3 is CVSSPGQGGNEQFF. As DNA, the CDR3 is TGTGTCAGCAGCCCCGGACAGGGGGGCAATGAGCAGTTCTTC. The chain couples TRBV6-6 to TRBJ2-1; 10 nucleotides line up with TRBD1. The V gene's germline CDR1 is MNHNY and CDR2 SVGAGI (reference sequence). The CDR3 extends over 14 amino acids.

The V call is TRBV7-9, the J call TRBJ2-5; D ambiguous. V lost 10 bases and J lost 5, with 17 bases in between. Germline V CDR1 and CDR2: SEHNR, FQNEAQ (reference sequence). The CDR3 loop spans 13 amino acids. As DNA, the CDR3 is TGTGCCACGAGACTCTCCGGTTCGGAGACCCAGTACTTC. This encodes CATRLSGSETQYF.

J is TRBJ2-5 and V is TRBV29-1; 11 nucleotides agree with TRBD2. The assigned J gene may be wrong: the sequence end matches TRBJ2-1 better. This CDR3 contains 18 residues. From germline, CDR1 is SQVTM and CDR2 ANQGSEA. The CDR3 loop is CSVNQGVAGGISYNEQFF. DNA of the CDR3: TGCAGCGTTAACCAAGGGGTAGCGGGAGGGATTTCCTACAATGAGCAGTTCTTC.

The sample holds a few counts of this clonotype. The chain carries TRBV27 and TRBJ2-3; TRBD1 or TRBD2 may be the D gene (5 bases each). From germline, CDR1 is MNHEY and CDR2 SMNVEV (reference sequence). The CDR3 covers 15 residues. Trimming pared 2 bases from V and 11 bases from J, leaving 20 bases between. As DNA, the CDR3 is TGTGCCAGCAGTTTAATCGGGACCGGGGACCTTGAGCAGTATTTT. Translated, it gives CASSLIGTGDLEQYF.

The J gene is TRBJ1-5, the V gene TRBV28; D is unclear. The V gene lost 5 bases and the J gene lost 7 bases, with 9 bases spanning the gap. The CDR3 totals 12 residues. The germline CDR1 and CDR2 sequences are MDHEN and SYDVKM. CDR3 nucleotides: TGTGCCAGCAGTGGCACCATCCAGCCCCAGCATTTT. It yields the protein CASSGTIQPQHF.

This clonotype was counted at least ten times. This chain links TRBV2 with TRBJ2-7; 11 bases fit TRBD1. Germline CDR1 is SNHLY and CDR2 is FYNNEI. The CDR3 is 15 residues long. V was pared by 6 bases and J by 4 bases, with 8 bases of the junction left unmatched. The CDR3 nucleotides read TGTGCCAGCAGGCCCGGACAGGGGGCTTGGTACGAGCAGTACTTC. Protein product: CASRPGQGAWYEQYF. The whole variable domain, filled in from reference TRBV2 and TRBJ2-7, reads EPEVTQTPSHQVTQMGQEVILRCVPISNHLYFYWYRQILGQKVEFLVSFYNNEISEKSEIFDDQFSVERPDGSNFTLKIRSTKLEDSAMYFCASRPGQGAWYEQYFGPGTRLTVT.

This clonotype was counted only a few times. This chain links TRBV10-2 with TRBJ2-1; D not certain. The CDR3 totals 12 residues. Germline CDR1 WSHSY, CDR2 SAAADI. V shed 10 bases and J shed 7 bases, with 14 bases lying between them. CDR3 DNA sequence: TGCGCCACCGAAAAAGAATCGAATGAGCAGTTCTTC. Amino acid sequence: CATEKESNEQFF.

A remark on this clonotype: The junction differs from germline at one of its ends, possibly a read error. The chain combines TRBV7-2 with TRBJ1-2; no clear D. The germline V gene has CDR1 SGHTA and CDR2 FQGNSA. This CDR3 is 12 amino acids long. Written as DNA, the CDR3 is TGTGCCAGCAGCTTATCCATAATTGGCCACACCTTC. Translated, it gives CASSLSIIGHTF.

This rearrangement joins TRBV27 to TRBJ2-3, with a possible D match to TRBD2 (5 bases). V was shortened by 4 bases and J by 4 bases, with 9 bases between the two germline ends. Germline CDR1 and CDR2: MNHEY and SMNVEV (reference sequence). The CDR3 has 13 residues. This CDR3 reads CASSSEVADTQYF. In nucleotides, the CDR3 is TGTGCCAGCAGTTCGGAGGTGGCAGATACGCAGTATTTT.

This chain joins TRBV7-9 and TRBJ2-7; D possibly matches TRBD1 or TRBD2 (5 bases each). V was shortened by 5 bases and J by 2 bases, with 13 bases between the two germline ends. The CDR3 spans 14 residues. The germline V gene has CDR1 SEHNR and CDR2 FQNEAQ (reference sequence). The CDR3 is CASSDRDAAYEQYF. In nucleotides, the CDR3 is TGTGCCAGCAGCGACCGGGACGCAGCCTACGAGCAGTACTTC. Based on the CDR3 plus reference TRBV7-9 and TRBJ2-7, the full variable domain is DTGVSQNPRHKITKRGQNVTFRCDPISEHNRLYWYRQTLGQGPEFLTYFQNEAQLEKSRLLSDRFSAERPKGSFSTLEIQRTEQGDSAMYLCASSDRDAAYEQYFGPGTRLTVT.